This T cell receptor beta chain was profiled in a study of blood T cell repertoires in COVID-19. Study-level background: There were acute and convalescent COVID-19 samples, and they came from the United States, Italy and Spain. From T cells, B-cell-depleted T cells, or PBMCs came the material, which was cDNA or gDNA.

The CDR3 is 13 amino acids. The V end was cut by 0 bases, the J end by 5 bases, with 7 bases between. Germline values: CDR1 KGHSH, CDR2 LQKENI. Methods used by the authors: Nucleated cell counts were estimated from reference gene primer amplification. Produced via immunoSEQ multiplex PCR; TCRdb's table is partial and in-frame only. V, J and clone size were drawn from that table, and D and trimming were deduced from the DNA. Of 210,000 or so clones in the sample, about 86% are singletons; the top ten hold less than 3.5%. The TCR comes from a man aged 45-65 years with active or convalescent COVID-19. Sequencing used peripheral blood. The chain employs TRBV18 and TRBJ2-5; D unclear. The CDR3 DNA follows: TGTGCCAGCTCACCACCTAGAAGTGAGACCCAGTACTTC. Encoded protein: CASSPPRSETQYF. The entire variable domain, with the rest obtained from reference TRBV18 and TRBJ2-5, is as follows: NAGVMQNPRHLVRRRGQEARLRCSPMKGHSHVYWYRQLPEEGLKFMVYLQKENIIDESGMPKERFSAEFPKEGPSILRIQQVVRGDSAAYFCASSPPRSETQYFGPGTRLLVL.